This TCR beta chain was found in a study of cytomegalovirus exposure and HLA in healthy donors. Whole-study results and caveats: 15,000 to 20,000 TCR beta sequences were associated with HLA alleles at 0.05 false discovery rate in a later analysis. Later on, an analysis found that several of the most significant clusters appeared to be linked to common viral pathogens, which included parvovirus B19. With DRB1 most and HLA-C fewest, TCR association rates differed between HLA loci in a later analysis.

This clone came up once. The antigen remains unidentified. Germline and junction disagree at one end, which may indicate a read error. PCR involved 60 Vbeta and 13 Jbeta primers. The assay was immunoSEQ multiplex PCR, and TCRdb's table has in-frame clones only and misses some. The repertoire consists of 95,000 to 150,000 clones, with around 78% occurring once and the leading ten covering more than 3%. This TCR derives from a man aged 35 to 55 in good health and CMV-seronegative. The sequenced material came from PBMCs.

CDR3 sequence reads: CSSSLAGGKSGQETQYF. The CDR3 DNA is TGTTCCAGCAGCTTAGCTGGGGGGAAAAGCGGACAAGAGACCCAGTACTTC. This chain joins TRBV7-9 and TRBJ2-5, with D perhaps matching TRBD2 (6 bases). This CDR3 is built from 17 residues. The V gene's germline CDR1 is SEHNR and CDR2 FQNEAQ (reference sequence).